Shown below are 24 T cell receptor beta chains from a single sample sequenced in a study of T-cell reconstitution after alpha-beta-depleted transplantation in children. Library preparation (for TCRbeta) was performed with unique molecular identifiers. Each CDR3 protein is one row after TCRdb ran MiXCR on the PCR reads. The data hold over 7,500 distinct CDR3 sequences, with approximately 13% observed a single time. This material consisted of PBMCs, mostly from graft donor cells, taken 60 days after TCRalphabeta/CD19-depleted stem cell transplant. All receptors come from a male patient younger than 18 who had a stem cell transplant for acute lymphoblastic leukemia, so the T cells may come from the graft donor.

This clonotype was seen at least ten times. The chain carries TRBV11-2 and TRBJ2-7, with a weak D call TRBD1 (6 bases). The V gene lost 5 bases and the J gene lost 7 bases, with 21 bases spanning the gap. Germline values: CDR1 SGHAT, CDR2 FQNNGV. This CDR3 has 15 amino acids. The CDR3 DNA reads TGTGCCAGCAGCCCCCAGAGGGGGAGTCCGGGGGAGCAGTACTTC. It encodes CASSPQRGSPGEQYF. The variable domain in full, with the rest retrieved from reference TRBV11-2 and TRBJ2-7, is EAGVAQSPRYKIIEKRQSVAFWCNPISGHATLYWYQQILGQGPKLLIQFQNNGVVDDSQLPKDRFSAERLKGVDSTLKIQPAKLEDSAVYLCASSPQRGSPGEQYFGPGTRLTVT.

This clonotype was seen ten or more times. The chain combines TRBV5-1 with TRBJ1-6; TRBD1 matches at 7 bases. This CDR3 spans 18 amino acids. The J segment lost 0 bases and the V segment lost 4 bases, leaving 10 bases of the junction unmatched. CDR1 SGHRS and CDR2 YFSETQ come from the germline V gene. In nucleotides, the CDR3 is TGCGCCAGCAGCCGTGGGACAGACCTAAGCTCCTATAATTCACCCCTCCACTTT. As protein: CASSRGTDLSSYNSPLHF.

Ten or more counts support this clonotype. The CDR3 DNA is TGCAGTGCTGGCGGACTAGCGGGTACCTACGAGCAGTACTTC. Protein product: CSAGGLAGTYEQYF. This chain links TRBV20-1 with TRBJ2-7, with TRBD2 identical over 11 bases. The V gene's germline CDR1 is DFQATT and CDR2 SNEGSKA (reference sequence). This CDR3 has 14 residues. With 5 bases clipped from V and 2 bases from J, the junction kept 5 bases outside the gene matches.

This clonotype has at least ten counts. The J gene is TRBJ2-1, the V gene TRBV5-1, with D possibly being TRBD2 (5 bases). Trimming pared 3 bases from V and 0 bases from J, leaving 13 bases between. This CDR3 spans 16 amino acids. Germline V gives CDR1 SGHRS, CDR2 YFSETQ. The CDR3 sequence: CASSSLSGSSYNEQFF. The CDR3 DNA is TGCGCCAGCAGCTCCCTCAGCGGTAGCTCCTACAATGAGCAGTTCTTC.

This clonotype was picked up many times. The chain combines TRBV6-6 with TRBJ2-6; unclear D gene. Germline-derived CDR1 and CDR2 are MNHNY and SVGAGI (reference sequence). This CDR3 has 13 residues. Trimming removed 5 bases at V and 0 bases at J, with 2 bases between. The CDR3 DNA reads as TGTGCCAGCAGTCTCTCTGGGGCCAACGTCCTGACTTTC. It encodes CASSLSGANVLTF.

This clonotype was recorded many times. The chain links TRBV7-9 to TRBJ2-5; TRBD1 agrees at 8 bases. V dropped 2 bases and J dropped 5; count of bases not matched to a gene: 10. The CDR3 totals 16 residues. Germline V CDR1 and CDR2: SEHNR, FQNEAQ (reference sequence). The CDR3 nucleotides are TGTGCCAGCAGCTTATATAGGTCAGGGGGCGGGGAGACCCAGTACTTC. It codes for CASSLYRSGGGETQYF.

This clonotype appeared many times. Written as DNA, the CDR3 is TGTGCCAGCAGCCAAGACAGTCGGGTGGATACGCAGTATTTT. Encoded protein: CASSQDSRVDTQYF. The V call is TRBV4-2, the J call TRBJ2-3; D is unresolved. The CDR3 is 14 amino acids. The germline gives CDR1 LGHNA, CDR2 YNFKEQ. The germline V and J ends were trimmed by 0 bases and 6 bases, with 10 bases remaining between them.

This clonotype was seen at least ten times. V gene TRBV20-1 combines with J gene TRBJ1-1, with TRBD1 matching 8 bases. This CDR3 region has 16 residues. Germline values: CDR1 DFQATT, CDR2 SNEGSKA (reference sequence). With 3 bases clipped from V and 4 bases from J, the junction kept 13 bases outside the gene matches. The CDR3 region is CSASPWTGPAGTEAFF. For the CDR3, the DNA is TGCAGTGCTAGTCCGTGGACAGGGCCGGCGGGCACTGAAGCTTTCTTT.

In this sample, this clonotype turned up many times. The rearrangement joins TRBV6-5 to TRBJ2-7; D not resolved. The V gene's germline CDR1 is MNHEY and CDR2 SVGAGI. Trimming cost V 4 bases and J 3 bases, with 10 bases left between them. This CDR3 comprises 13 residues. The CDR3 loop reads CASSSPVNYEQYF. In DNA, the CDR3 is TGTGCCAGCAGTTCCCCAGTGAACTACGAGCAGTACTTC.

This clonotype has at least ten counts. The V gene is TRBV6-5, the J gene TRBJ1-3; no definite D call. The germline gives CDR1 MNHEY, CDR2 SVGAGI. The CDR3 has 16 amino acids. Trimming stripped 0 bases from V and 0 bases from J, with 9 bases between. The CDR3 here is CASSYSTGFSGNTIYF. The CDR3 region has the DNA TGTGCCAGCAGTTACTCGACCGGGTTCTCTGGAAACACCATATATTTT.

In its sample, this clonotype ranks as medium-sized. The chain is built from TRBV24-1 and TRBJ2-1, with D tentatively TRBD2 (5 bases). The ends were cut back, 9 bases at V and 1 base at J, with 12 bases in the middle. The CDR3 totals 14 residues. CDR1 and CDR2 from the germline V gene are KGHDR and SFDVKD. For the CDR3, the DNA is TGTGCCACCCTTGGGAGAGGATCCTACAATGAGCAGTTCTTC. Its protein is CATLGRGSYNEQFF.

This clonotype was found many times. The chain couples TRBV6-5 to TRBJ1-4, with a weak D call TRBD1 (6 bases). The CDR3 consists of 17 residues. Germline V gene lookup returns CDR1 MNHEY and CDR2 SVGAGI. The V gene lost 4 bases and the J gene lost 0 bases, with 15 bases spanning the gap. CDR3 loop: CASSSLLQGSTNEKLFF. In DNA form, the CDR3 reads TGTGCCAGCAGTTCCCTCCTACAGGGCTCAACTAATGAAAAACTGTTTTTT.

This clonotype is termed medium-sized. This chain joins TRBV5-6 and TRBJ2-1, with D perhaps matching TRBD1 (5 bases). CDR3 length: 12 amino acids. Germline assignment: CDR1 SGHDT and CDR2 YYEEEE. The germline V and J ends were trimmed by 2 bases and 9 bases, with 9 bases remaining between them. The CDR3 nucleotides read TGTGCCAGCAGCTTCTCTAGGGGTGAGCAGTTCTTC. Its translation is CASSFSRGEQFF.

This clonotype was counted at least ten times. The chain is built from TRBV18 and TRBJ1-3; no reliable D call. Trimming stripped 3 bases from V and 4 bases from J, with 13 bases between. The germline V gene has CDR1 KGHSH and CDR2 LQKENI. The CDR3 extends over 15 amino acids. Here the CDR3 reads CASSPGMPPGNTIYF. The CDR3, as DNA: TGTGCCAGCTCACCGGGGATGCCGCCGGGAAACACCATATATTTT.

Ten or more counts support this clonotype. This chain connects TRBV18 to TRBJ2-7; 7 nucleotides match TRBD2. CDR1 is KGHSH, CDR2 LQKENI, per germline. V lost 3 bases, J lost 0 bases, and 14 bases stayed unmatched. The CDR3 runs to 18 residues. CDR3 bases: TGTGCCAGCTCACCTCTCCGCGTCGGGGGAGGGAGCTCCTACGAGCAGTACTTC. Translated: CASSPLRVGGGSSYEQYF.

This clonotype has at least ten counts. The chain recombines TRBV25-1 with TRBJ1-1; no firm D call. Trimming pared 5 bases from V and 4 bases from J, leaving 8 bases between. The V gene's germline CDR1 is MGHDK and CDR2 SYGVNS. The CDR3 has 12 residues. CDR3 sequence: CASSLTATEAFF. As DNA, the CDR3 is TGTGCCAGCAGTTTAACGGCCACTGAAGCTTTCTTT.

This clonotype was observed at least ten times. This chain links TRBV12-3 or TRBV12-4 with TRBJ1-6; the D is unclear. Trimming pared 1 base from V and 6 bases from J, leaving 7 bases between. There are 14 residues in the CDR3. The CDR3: CASSLDGTNSPLHF. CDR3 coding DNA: TGTGCCAGCAGTTTAGACGGCACTAATTCACCCCTCCACTTT.

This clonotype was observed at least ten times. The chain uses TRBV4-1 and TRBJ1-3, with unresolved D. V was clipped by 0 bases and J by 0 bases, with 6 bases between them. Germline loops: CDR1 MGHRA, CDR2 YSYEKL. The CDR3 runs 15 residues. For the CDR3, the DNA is TGCGCCAGCAGCCAAGAGCCCCACTCTGGAAACACCATATATTTT. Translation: CASSQEPHSGNTIYF.

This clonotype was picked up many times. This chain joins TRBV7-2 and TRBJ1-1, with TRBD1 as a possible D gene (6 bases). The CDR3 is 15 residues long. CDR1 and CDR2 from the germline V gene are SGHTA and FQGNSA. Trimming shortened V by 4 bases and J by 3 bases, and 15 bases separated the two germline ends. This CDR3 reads CASSSQGSADTEAFF. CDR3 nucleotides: TGTGCCAGCAGCTCACAGGGATCCGCTGACACTGAAGCTTTCTTT.

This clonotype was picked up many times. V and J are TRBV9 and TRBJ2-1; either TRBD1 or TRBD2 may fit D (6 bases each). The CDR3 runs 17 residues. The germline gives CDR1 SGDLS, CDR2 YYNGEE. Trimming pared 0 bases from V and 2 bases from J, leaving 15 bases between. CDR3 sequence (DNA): TGTGCCAGCAGCGTAGATAAGGGGGGTGGGCCCTACAATGAGCAGTTCTTC. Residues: CASSVDKGGGPYNEQFF.

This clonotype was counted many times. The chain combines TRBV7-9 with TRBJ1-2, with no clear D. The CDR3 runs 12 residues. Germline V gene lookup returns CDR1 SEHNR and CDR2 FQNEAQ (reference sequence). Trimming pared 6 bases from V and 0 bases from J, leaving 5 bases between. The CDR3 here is CASRLTNYGYTF. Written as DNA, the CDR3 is TGTGCCAGCAGGTTAACTAACTATGGCTACACCTTC.

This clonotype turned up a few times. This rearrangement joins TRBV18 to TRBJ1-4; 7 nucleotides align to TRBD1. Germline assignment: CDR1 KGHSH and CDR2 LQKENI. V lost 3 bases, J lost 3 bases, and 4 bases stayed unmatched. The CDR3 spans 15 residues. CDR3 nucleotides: TGTGCCAGCTCACCTTCAACAGGGGCTAATGAAAAACTGTTTTTT. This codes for CASSPSTGANEKLFF.

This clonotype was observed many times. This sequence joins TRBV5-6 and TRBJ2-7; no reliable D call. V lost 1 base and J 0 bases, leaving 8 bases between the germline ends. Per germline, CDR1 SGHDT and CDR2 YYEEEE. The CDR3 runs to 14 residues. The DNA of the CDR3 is TGTGCCAGCAGCTTGATACAGTTCTCCTACGAGCAGTACTTC. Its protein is CASSLIQFSYEQYF.

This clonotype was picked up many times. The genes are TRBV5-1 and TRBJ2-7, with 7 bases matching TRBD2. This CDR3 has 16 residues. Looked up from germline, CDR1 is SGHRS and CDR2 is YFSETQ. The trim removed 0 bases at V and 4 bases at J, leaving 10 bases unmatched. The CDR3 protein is CASSLGGGPRSYEQYF. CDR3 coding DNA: TGCGCCAGCAGCTTGGGCGGGGGACCCCGATCTTACGAGCAGTACTTC.